The clone carrying this TCR beta chain has a handful of counts. The data were obtained in a study of blood T cell repertoires in COVID-19. At the level of the study: From the United States, Italy and Spain came samples of acute and convalescent COVID-19.

Study processing details: Estimation of nucleated cell counts relied on the amplification of reference gene primers. Assay: immunoSEQ multiplex PCR; the TCRdb copy retains only in-frame clones and omits some. That table is the source of V, J and clone size, and D and trimming were worked out from the DNA. The data show around 280,000 clones, with roughly 85% seen just once and about 6.1% held by the top ten. Trimming cost V 5 bases and J 0 bases, with 11 bases left between them. The CDR3 covers 15 residues. Germline lookup yields CDR1 SGHDT and CDR2 YYEEEE. Allocation to cohorts depended on clinical history reported by the participants. Recovered status applied to Cohort 3 donors who had two consecutive negative PCRs. It also applied to those with clearance or with symptom resolution.

This chain joins TRBV5-6 and TRBJ2-2; the D is unclear. The sequence derives from a woman in her 40s who had recovered from COVID-19. The sequencing sample was made of PBMCs or T cells enriched from blood (not recorded which). CDR3 amino acids: CASRFWQSNTGELFF. The CDR3 nucleotides are TGTGCCAGCAGATTTTGGCAGTCGAACACCGGGGAGCTGTTTTTT. Supplemented by reference TRBV5-6 and TRBJ2-2, the full variable domain reads DAGVTQSPTHLIKTRGQQVTLRCSPKSGHDTVSWYQQALGQGPQFIFQYYEEEERQRGNFPDRFSGHQFPNYSSELNVNALLLGDSALYLCASRFWQSNTGELFFGEGSRLTVL.